These 30 T cell receptor beta chains came from one sample sequenced in a study of T cell repertoires in cytomegalovirus infection. TCRdb passed the reads through MiXCR, listing each CDR3 protein once. The data contain some 390,000 distinct CDR3 sequences, 15% to 20% of them singletons. Sequencing was performed on PBMCs. All receptors derive from a human donor in good health (CMV status not recorded). Some clones in this sample may be carry-over from other donors' samples.

This clonotype occurred many times. This chain uses TRBV10-3 with TRBJ1-5, with D possibly TRBD1 on 5 matching bases. Per the germline V gene, CDR1 is ENHRY and CDR2 is SYGVKD. CDR3 length equals 13 residues. V dropped 7 bases and J dropped 4 bases, with 11 bases sitting between them. CDR3 residues: CAINFDRNQPQHF. CDR3 nucleotide sequence: TGTGCCATCAATTTCGACAGAAATCAGCCCCAGCATTTT.

This clonotype was detected a few times. The chain carries TRBV5-1 and TRBJ2-3; 7 bases are shared with TRBD2. The germline gives CDR1 SGHRS, CDR2 YFSETQ. There are 16 residues in the CDR3. V lost 4 bases, J lost 0 bases, and 8 bases stayed unmatched. In DNA, the CDR3 is TGCGCCAGCAGCCCTCCGGGACTATCAAGCACAGATACGCAGTATTTT. Translating gives CASSPPGLSSTDTQYF.

Only a few counts were recorded for this clonotype. The chain combines TRBV4-1 with TRBJ2-1; D may match TRBD1 or TRBD2 (7 bases each). V lost 4 bases to trimming and J lost 9 bases, with 19 bases between them. CDR3 length: 15 amino acids. Germline-derived CDR1 and CDR2 are MGHRA and YSYEKL. The CDR3 coding sequence is TGCGCCAGCAGCCCGGGTCAGGGGGGGCCTCTTGAGCAGTTCTTC. It codes for CASSPGQGGPLEQFF.

The V and J genes are TRBV30 and TRBJ1-5, with D possibly matching TRBD1 (5 bases). Germline values: CDR1 GTSNPN, CDR2 SVGIG (reference sequence). Trimming took off 0 bases at V and 5 bases at J, with 17 bases between the two ends. The CDR3 consists of 16 residues. CDR3 bases: TGTGCCTGGAGTGTAGGTCCACGCAGGGTCGATCAGCCCCAGCATTTT. Amino acids: CAWSVGPRRVDQPQHF.

This clonotype came up many times. The V and J genes are TRBV6-1 and TRBJ1-4; 7 nucleotides align to TRBD1. The J segment lost 6 bases and the V segment lost 10 bases, leaving 11 bases of the junction unmatched. This CDR3 has 14 residues. Germline loops: CDR1 MNHNS, CDR2 SASEGT. In nucleotides, the CDR3 is TGTGCCACCAACCTACAGGGGATCGATGAAAAACTGTTTTTT. Residues: CATNLQGIDEKLFF.

This clonotype was seen a handful of times. The CDR3 is CAIPGQGILGTEAFF. The CDR3 DNA reads TGTGCCATTCCGGGACAGGGAATATTGGGCACTGAAGCTTTCTTT. This chain connects TRBV7-9 to TRBJ1-1; the match to TRBD1 covers 9 bases. This CDR3 region has 15 residues. Per germline, CDR1 SEHNR and CDR2 FQNEAQ (reference sequence). V lost 10 bases to trimming and J lost 4 bases; unmatched junction nucleotides: 13. The variable domain in full, completed from reference TRBV7-9 and TRBJ1-1, reads DTGVSQNPRHKITKRGQNVTFRCDPISEHNRLYWYRQTLGQGPEFLTYFQNEAQLEKSRLLSDRFSAERPKGSFSTLEIQRTEQGDSAMYLCAIPGQGILGTEAFFGQGTRLTVV.

This rearrangement joins TRBV7-9 to TRBJ2-3; the D gene could be TRBD1 or TRBD2 (5 bases each). The CDR3 is 12 residues long. Trimming stripped 5 bases from V and 11 bases from J, with 14 bases between. CDR1 is SEHNR and CDR2 is FQNEAQ in the germline V gene (reference sequence). DNA of the CDR3: TGTGCCAGCAGCCCCCGGGACCTCGGGCAGTATTTT. It is translated as CASSPRDLGQYF.

This clonotype occurred a few times. CDR3 nucleotides: TGTGCCAGCAGCCATTGGGACAGGGTCATCAATGAGCAGTTCTTC. Its translation is CASSHWDRVINEQFF. The chain couples TRBV6-2 or TRBV6-3 to TRBJ2-1; 9 positions match TRBD1. Germline values: CDR1 MNHEY, CDR2 SVGEGT. V lost 6 bases, J lost 6 bases, and 9 bases stayed unmatched. The length of the CDR3 is 15 residues.

The sample holds many counts of this clonotype. CDR3 sequence: CASSFGKGQPQHF. The CDR3 DNA reads as TGTGCCAGCAGTTTTGGTAAGGGTCAGCCCCAGCATTTT. The gene calls are TRBV12-3 or TRBV12-4 and TRBJ1-5; D unresolved. The germline V and J ends were trimmed by 3 bases and 6 bases, with 9 bases remaining between them. The CDR3 sequence is 13 residues long.

This clonotype showed up just once. The chain has TRBV2 and TRBJ2-1; 13 bases fit TRBD2. The germline gives CDR1 SNHLY, CDR2 FYNNEI. J was trimmed by 7 bases and V by 10 bases; bases with no gene match: 4. CDR3 length equals 13 residues. The DNA of the CDR3 is TGTGCCACTCGACTAGCGGGGGGTAATGAGCAGTTCTTC. Its translation is CATRLAGGNEQFF.

The rearrangement links TRBV19 to TRBJ1-5; D might be TRBD1 (5 bases). This CDR3 is 17 amino acids long. The germline V gene encodes CDR1 LNHDA and CDR2 SQIVND (reference sequence). Trimming stripped 3 bases from V and 7 bases from J, with 22 bases between. The CDR3 sequence is CASSMGTGSHPEQPQHF. CDR3 coding DNA: TGTGCCAGTAGTATGGGGACGGGCAGTCATCCAGAACAGCCCCAGCATTTT.

This chain uses TRBV6-1 with TRBJ1-6, with 7 bases identical to TRBD1. Trimming took 1 base from V and 8 from J; bases not matched to a gene: 2. The CDR3 is 14 amino acids. The germline V gene encodes CDR1 MNHNS and CDR2 SASEGT. The CDR3 region is CASSEVRGDSPLHF. CDR3 DNA: TGTGCCAGCAGTGAAGTCAGGGGGGATTCACCCCTCCACTTT.

This clonotype was seen a few times. The rearrangement links TRBV12-5 to TRBJ2-5; 11 bases are shared with TRBD1. The CDR3 is 17 residues long. Germline V gene sequence: CDR1 LGHNT, CDR2 FRNRAP. With V trimmed by 1 base and J by 2 bases, 6 bases remained unmatched. The CDR3: CASGLAIGTGGQETQYF. The CDR3 DNA sequence: TGTGCTAGTGGTTTGGCCATCGGGACAGGGGGGCAAGAGACCCAGTACTTC.

This clonotype was found many times. V is TRBV7-2 and J is TRBJ2-3; 15 nucleotides align to TRBD2. Germline trimming cut 3 bases from V and 2 bases from J; bases unmatched to any gene: 3. Germline lookup yields CDR1 SGHTA and CDR2 FQGNSA. The CDR3 is 17 residues long. The CDR3 protein is CASSFGTSGGTTDTQYF. The CDR3 DNA reads TGTGCCAGCAGCTTCGGGACTAGCGGGGGGACCACAGATACGCAGTATTTT.

Written as DNA, the CDR3 is TGTGCCAGCAGCAAAAGCGGGAGGGCCGGCTATGAGCAGTTCTTC. Translation: CASSKSGRAGYEQFF. The chain joins TRBV12-3 or TRBV12-4 to TRBJ2-1, with 10 bases fitting TRBD2. The CDR3 is 15 amino acids. V shed 6 bases and J 8 bases; nucleotides not matched to a gene: 10.

This clonotype was found many times. The chain employs TRBV7-4 and TRBJ2-7, with D tentatively TRBD1 or TRBD2 (5 bases each). The V and J ends lost 5 bases and 2 bases respectively, with 22 bases between them. In germline, CDR1 is SGHVT, CDR2 SQSDAQ. This CDR3 is 17 amino acids long. The CDR3 loop reads CASSHIAWAGQTYEQYF. CDR3 nucleotides: TGTGCCAGCAGCCACATAGCGTGGGCAGGGCAAACCTACGAGCAGTACTTC. Full variable domain (remainder filled in from reference TRBV7-4 and TRBJ2-7): GAGVSQSPRYKVAKRGRDVALRCDSISGHVTLYWYRQTLGQGSEVLTYSQSDAQRDKSGRPSGRFSAERPERSVSTLKIQRTEQGDSAVYLCASSHIAWAGQTYEQYFGPGTRLTVT.

To note about this clonotype: A much larger clone lies one base from this, so it may be a read error. This CDR3 fails to terminate in the conserved phenylalanine or tryptophan, so it likely reflects a read error. J is TRBJ1-5 and V is TRBV4-1; D call uncertain. V lost 4 bases and J 4 bases, leaving 17 bases between the germline ends. This CDR3 is 16 amino acids long. CDR1 and CDR2 (germline): MGHRA, YSYEKL. For the CDR3, the DNA is TGCGCCAGCAGCCCTCAGTCCCGCATTACTAATCAGCCCCAGCATCTT. This sequence encodes CASSPQSRITNQPQHL.

This clonotype was found a few times. The J gene is TRBJ2-5, the V gene TRBV5-4; D unresolved. The CDR3 runs to 12 residues. Germline V gene sequence: CDR1 SGHNT, CDR2 YYREEE (reference sequence). V was cut by 3 bases and J by 2 bases, with 5 bases left in between. The CDR3 loop reads CASSYTQETQYF. Here the CDR3 DNA reads TGTGCCAGCAGCTACACTCAAGAGACCCAGTACTTC.

This clonotype occurred a few times. The J gene is TRBJ2-2, the V gene TRBV12-5; D is unclear. CDR3 length: 13 amino acids. Germline assignment: CDR1 LGHNT and CDR2 FRNRAP. V was trimmed by 7 bases and J by 1 base, leaving 7 bases between them. For the CDR3, the DNA is TGTGCTAGTGTCTTGTGGAACACCGGGGAGCTGTTTTTT. It codes for CASVLWNTGELFF.

The V and J genes are TRBV5-1 and TRBJ2-7; possible D gene TRBD1, 5 bases. Germline V gives CDR1 SGHRS, CDR2 YFSETQ. The CDR3 is made up of 13 amino acids. V gave up 3 bases and J gave up 2 bases, with 9 bases separating them. This CDR3 reads CASSWEGAYEQYF. CDR3 in DNA: TGCGCCAGCAGCTGGGAAGGGGCCTACGAGCAGTACTTC. The variable domain in full, with the rest retrieved from reference TRBV5-1 and TRBJ2-7, is KAGVTQTPRYLIKTRGQQVTLSCSPISGHRSVSWYQQTPGQGLQFLFEYFSETQRNKGNFPGRFSGRQFSNSRSEMNVSTLELGDSALYLCASSWEGAYEQYFGPGTRLTVT.

Comments on this clonotype: With a much larger clone just one base away, this may be a read error. In nucleotides, the CDR3 is TGTGCCAGCAGTTCCCCGATTGGATTTAACGGGGATGAGCAGTTCTTC. This encodes CASSSPIGFNGDEQFF. V is TRBV12-3 or TRBV12-4 and J is TRBJ2-1, with D possibly being TRBD2 (5 bases). The V end lost 4 bases, the J end lost 8 bases, and 21 bases lay between the germline ends. CDR3 length equals 16 residues.

In its sample, this clonotype was seen many times. The rearrangement uses TRBV7-2 and TRBJ2-5; 7 nucleotides agree with TRBD1. The CDR3 runs 15 residues. The J segment lost 0 bases and the V segment lost 0 bases, leaving 1 base of the junction unmatched. Per the germline V gene, CDR1 is SGHTA and CDR2 is FQGNSA. The CDR3 sequence is CASSLAGQHQETQYF. The CDR3 coding sequence is TGTGCCAGCAGCTTAGCGGGACAGCACCAAGAGACCCAGTACTTC.

This clonotype has a handful of counts. The chain joins TRBV2 to TRBJ2-3, with 11 positions matching TRBD2. Germline V gene data show CDR1 as SNHLY and CDR2 as FYNNEI. This CDR3 contains 16 residues. The junction had 9 bases not matched to a gene; V was cut back by 6 bases and J by 4 bases. CDR3 amino acids: CASSPLAGGFSDTQYF. As DNA, the CDR3 is TGTGCCAGCAGCCCTCTAGCGGGAGGTTTCTCAGATACGCAGTATTTT.

The J gene is TRBJ1-4, the V gene TRBV19, with 7 positions matching TRBD1. CDR1 is LNHDA, CDR2 SQIVND, per germline (reference sequence). J was trimmed by 4 bases and V by 7 bases; bases with no gene match: 6. The CDR3 spans 14 residues. Written as DNA, the CDR3 is TGTGCCAGTACCCCGGGACAGTTTAATGAAAAACTGTTTTTT. This sequence encodes CASTPGQFNEKLFF.

This clonotype occurred a few times. The chain uses TRBV28 and TRBJ2-3, with TRBD2 matching 9 bases. The CDR3 covers 14 residues. The junction had 2 bases not matched to a gene; V was cut back by 7 bases and J by 0 bases. CDR1 is MDHEN, CDR2 SYDVKM, per germline. CDR3 region: CASKTSGSTDTQYF. The CDR3 region has the DNA TGTGCCAGCAAAACTAGCGGGAGCACAGATACGCAGTATTTT.

Many counts were recorded for this clonotype. The chain employs TRBV12-3 or TRBV12-4 and TRBJ1-4; D is possibly TRBD1 (6 bases). The ends were cut back, 7 bases at V and 4 bases at J, with 7 bases in the middle. This CDR3 region has 12 residues. CDR3 in amino acids: CASNRVNEKLFF. CDR3 nucleotide sequence: TGTGCCAGCAACAGGGTTAATGAAAAACTGTTTTTT.

This clonotype showed up many times. The chain uses TRBV7-2 and TRBJ2-4, with D possibly called TRBD1 or TRBD2 (5 bases each). Germline V gene data show CDR1 as SGHTA and CDR2 as FQGNSA. The CDR3 runs to 17 residues. Trimming pared 6 bases from V and 4 bases from J, leaving 22 bases between. CDR3 in amino acids: CASSRTTGTDIKNIQYF. The CDR3 DNA is TGTGCCAGCAGTCGTACCACCGGGACGGATATAAAAAACATTCAGTACTTC.

The sample holds a few counts of this clonotype. The V and J genes are TRBV6-5 and TRBJ2-3, with a weak D call TRBD2 (6 bases). Trimming removed 0 bases at V and 0 bases at J, with 16 bases between. The CDR3 spans 18 residues. CDR1 and CDR2 (germline): MNHEY, SVGAGI. Written as DNA, the CDR3 is TGTGCCAGCAGTTACTCGACTTGGGGCGGGACTAGCACAGATACGCAGTATTTT. It specifies CASSYSTWGGTSTDTQYF.

The rearrangement joins TRBV2 to TRBJ2-7; the match to TRBD1 covers 7 bases. The junction had 5 bases not matched to a gene; V was cut back by 0 bases and J by 3 bases. Germline values: CDR1 SNHLY, CDR2 FYNNEI. The CDR3 is made up of 15 amino acids. The CDR3 loop is CASSEASTGNYEQYF. CDR3 nucleotides: TGTGCCAGCAGTGAAGCCTCGACAGGGAACTACGAGCAGTACTTC.

The chain has TRBV29-1 and TRBJ2-3; weak D call: TRBD1 (6 bases). CDR1 and CDR2 (germline): SQVTM, ANQGSEA. The germline V and J ends were trimmed by 4 bases and 4 bases, with 18 bases remaining between them. This CDR3 spans 15 amino acids. The CDR3, as DNA: TGCAGCGTTGCGGAGCAGGGGTCTTCCCCAGATACGCAGTATTTT. It translates to CSVAEQGSSPDTQYF.